This T cell receptor beta chain was identified during a study of CD8+ T cells in alopecia areata. Study context: The drug, oral tofacitinib, was given to treated patients at 5 to 10 mg twice daily. General study findings and limits: Scalp samples also yield sequences of resident alphabeta T cells from normal skin. With just one nonresponder, it is still uncertain whether baseline CD8+ expansion relates to response.

Between the trimmed V and J ends, which lost 1 base and 5 bases, there was a span of 15 bases. CDR3 size: 15 residues. The germline V gene has CDR1 SGHRS and CDR2 YFSETQ. Extracted from the samples, RNA was reverse transcribed into cDNA to serve as the sequencing template. The table came from immunoSEQ multiplex PCR; TCRdb's copy has only in-frame clones and leaves some out. Of around 150,000 clones listed, roughly 65% are singletons. Sample treatment: oral pan-JAK inhibitor, 5-10 mg twice daily. On this clone: Its antigen remains unknown.

The source is a human donor with alopecia areata. V and J are TRBV5-1 and TRBJ1-1; D is undetermined. Source: CD4+ T cells sorted from blood, taken at week 4, from a patient treated with tofacitinib. CDR3 in DNA: TGCGCCAGCAGCTTGTATGGCCCAGAAGGAACTGAAGCTTTCTTT. Its translation: CASSLYGPEGTEAFF.